The rows below give T cell receptor beta chains drawn from one sample of a study of regulatory T cells in long-lasting Graves disease. Via MiXCR, TCRdb re-called the multiplex PCR reads, giving one row per CDR3 protein. The sample holds approximately 540,000 distinct CDR3 sequences, around 13% seen once. These records were also assigned to another study, of T cells in Graves' hyperthyroidism and ophthalmopathy.

The sequencing used peripheral blood mononuclear cells (PBMCs), collected at new diagnosis, from a patient treated with antithyroid drugs. These receptors were obtained from a young woman with Graves disease. Each CDR3 is given with its conserved first and last residue. Fields, in order: D gene, J gene, V gene, clone size, CDR3 DNA, CDR3 protein. D genes are given only for firm matches. Clone size appears in some rows only: once, few, many, or a class for an expanded clone.

>TRBD2|TRBJ2-4|TRBV10-3|many
TGTGCCATCAGTTCCGGACTAGCGGGAGAGAAAGGAAACATTCAGTACTTC
CAISSGLAGEKGNIQYF
>.|TRBJ1-5|TRBV12-3/TRBV12-4|many
TGTGCCAGCAGTTTACCCGGTCAGCCCCAGCATTTT
CASSLPGQPQHF
>.|TRBJ2-5|TRBV7-8|.
TGTGCCAGCAGCTTAAATACTGAGGCAGAGACCCAGTACTTC
CASSLNTEAETQYF
>TRBD1|TRBJ1-5|TRBV15|.
TGTGCCACATCAGACAGGGACACTTATAGCAATCAGCCCCAGCATTTT
CATSDRDTYSNQPQHF
>TRBD2|TRBJ2-3|TRBV13|once
TGTGCCAGCAGCCTTAGACTAGCGCCCCCAGATACGCAGTATTTT
CASSLRLAPPDTQYF
>TRBD2|TRBJ2-1|TRBV5-1|many
TGCGCCAGCAGCACACCGGGACTAGCGGGAGGTGAGCAGTTCTTC
CASSTPGLAGGEQFF
>TRBD2|TRBJ2-3|TRBV6-2/TRBV6-3|many
TGTGCCAGCAGTTGGACTAGCGGGAGGGCCCTCACAGATACGCAGTATTTT
CASSWTSGRALTDTQYF
>.|TRBJ2-5|TRBV12-3/TRBV12-4|many
TGTGCCAGCAGCCAAGAGGGACATCAAGAGACCCAGTACTTC
CASSQEGHQETQYF
>.|TRBJ2-1|TRBV20-1|many
TGCAGTGCTAGCGCCAGGAGAGGGGGTAGTGAGCAGTTCTTC
CSASARRGGSEQFF
>.|TRBJ2-1|TRBV10-3|many
TGTGCCATCAGGCCCGGGGGAACTACAGACAATGAGCAGTTCTTC
CAIRPGGTTDNEQFF
>.|TRBJ2-7|TRBV10-3|few
TGTGCCATCAGGGACTACTCCTACGAGCAGTACTTC
CAIRDYSYEQYF
>TRBD1|TRBJ1-2|TRBV28|many
TGTGCCAGCAGCGACAGGGGATCGGGCGGCTATGGCTACACCTTC
CASSDRGSGGYGYTF
>TRBD1|TRBJ1-1|TRBV6-1|many
TGTGCCAGCACCCTAACCCCCCGTTGGACAGGGGGCACTGAAGCTTTCTTT
CASTLTPRWTGGTEAFF
>TRBD1|TRBJ2-1|TRBV28|many
TGTGCCAGCAGTTTAGGGGACAGGCGCAACAATGAGCAGTTCTTC
CASSLGDRRNNEQFF
>TRBD1|TRBJ2-1|TRBV7-2|many
TGTGCCAGCAGCCCTTTCCAGGGGGCGTCCAATGAGCAGTTCTTC
CASSPFQGASNEQFF
>.|TRBJ2-4|TRBV28|few
TGTGCCAGCAGGAACACCCACGGGAACATTCAGTACTTC
CASRNTHGNIQYF
>TRBD1|TRBJ1-1|TRBV29-1|many
TGCAGCGTTTTCCGGACAGGGGTTGACACTGAAGCTTTCTTT
CSVFRTGVDTEAFF
>.|TRBJ2-1|TRBV12-3/TRBV12-4|.
TGTGCCAGCAGTTTAGCTGGGGGGCCAAGTGAGCAGTTCTTC
CASSLAGGPSEQFF
>.|TRBJ2-5|TRBV6-5|many
TGTGCCAGCAGTTACGCGGGACCCCAAGAGACCCAGTACTTC
CASSYAGPQETQYF
>.|TRBJ2-2|TRBV15|many
TGTGCCACCCGGTTGGGCAGGGGCGGCGGGGAGCTGTTTTTT
CATRLGRGGGELFF
>.|TRBJ1-2|TRBV20-1|many
TGCAGTGTAGAGTGGTATGGCTACACCTTC
CSVEWYGYTF
>TRBD2|TRBJ2-1|TRBV20-1|few
TGCAGTGCTCCCCGCAGCGGGAGCTTGAATGAGCAGTTCTTC
CSAPRSGSLNEQFF
>.|TRBJ2-7|TRBV29-1|many
TGCAGCGTTGCCAGTGGGTCTTACGAGCAGTACTTC
CSVASGSYEQYF
>TRBD1|TRBJ1-4|TRBV30|many
TGTGCCTGGAGTCCACCCCCGGGACAGGTTGGTGAAAAACTGTTTTTT
CAWSPPPGQVGEKLFF
>.|TRBJ1-1|TRBV11-2|few
TGTGCCAGCAGACAGGGCAGCGCTGAAGCTTTCTTT
CASRQGSAEAFF
>TRBD1|TRBJ2-2|TRBV10-3|.
TGTGCCATCAGAGAGTGGACAGGGGAGAACACCGGGGAGCTGTTTTTT
CAIREWTGENTGELFF
>TRBD1|TRBJ2-3|TRBV28|many
TGTGCCAGCAGTTTCCCTGGACAGGGCACAGATACGCAGTATTTT
CASSFPGQGTDTQYF
>TRBD1|TRBJ1-1|TRBV12-3/TRBV12-4|many
TGTGCCAGCAGTTTAATTGCCACAGGGGGGGTCATGAACACTGAAGCTTTCTTT
CASSLIATGGVMNTEAFF
>.|TRBJ1-2|TRBV7-9|many
TGTGCCAGCAGCTCGTACAACCCCGAGGGCTACACCTTC
CASSSYNPEGYTF
>TRBD2|TRBJ2-1|TRBV2|many
TGTACCTGCAGTGACGGCGGGAGGGTGAGGGATGAGCAGTTCTTC
CTCSDGGRVRDEQFF
>.|TRBJ1-1|TRBV12-3/TRBV12-4|many
TGTGCCAGCACGGGCAGAAGGCCCCCTGAAGCTTTCTTT
CASTGRRPPEAFF
>.|TRBJ2-5|TRBV9|many
TGTGCCAGCAGCGTAGGTAGTCGGGAGACCCAGTACTTC
CASSVGSRETQYF
>TRBD2|TRBJ2-1|TRBV5-1|many
TGCGCCAGCAGCTTGCGGATAGCGGGAGTTAATGAGCAGTTCTTC
CASSLRIAGVNEQFF
>TRBD1|TRBJ2-1|TRBV2|.
TGTGCCAGCAGTGGGAGACAGGGGCAGCAGTTCTTC
CASSGRQGQQFF
>TRBD1|TRBJ2-1|TRBV20-1|many
TGCAGTGCTCTCAAGACAGGGACCCACAATGAGCAGTTCTTC
CSALKTGTHNEQFF
>.|TRBJ1-1|TRBV19|.
TGTGCCACCGTAGGAGAGCTGGTCACTGAAGCTTTCTTT
CATVGELVTEAFF
>TRBD2|TRBJ2-1|TRBV3-1|many
TGTGCCAGCAGTCCTGGACTAGCGAGGACGCGTAATGAGCAGTTCTTC
CASSPGLARTRNEQFF
>TRBD1|TRBJ1-2|TRBV30|.
TGTGCCTGGAGTCTCCTCGGACAGGGGGGCCTCTATGGCTACACCTTC
CAWSLLGQGGLYGYTF
>.|TRBJ1-5|TRBV19|many
TGTGCCAGTAGTATGGGGGGGCCGCGTAGCAATCAGCCCCAGCATTTT
CASSMGGPRSNQPQHF
>.|TRBJ2-3|TRBV20-1|.
TGCAGTGCTAGGCCAAGGACCGGGGACACAGATACGCAGTATTTT
CSARPRTGDTDTQYF
>TRBD2|TRBJ2-7|TRBV27|many
TGTGCCAGCAGTTTAGGTAGCGGGAGTCCCTACGAGCAGTACTTC
CASSLGSGSPYEQYF
>.|TRBJ1-1|TRBV2|many
TGTGCCAGCAGTGAAGGGACACCTATCAACACTGAAGCTTTCTTT
CASSEGTPINTEAFF
>.|TRBJ2-7|TRBV11-3|many
TGTGCCAGCAGCTTTCCCGGAGGGGGGCGCGAGCAGTACTTC
CASSFPGGGREQYF
>.|TRBJ1-4|TRBV9|few
TGTGCCAGCAGCGTAGTGGCGGGCTCTAATGAAAAACTGTTTTTT
CASSVVAGSNEKLFF
>TRBD2|TRBJ2-7|TRBV27|.
TGTGCCAGCACACGCCCGACTAGCGGAAACGGCGAGCAGTACTTC
CASTRPTSGNGEQYF
>TRBD1|TRBJ2-3|TRBV7-9|.
TGTGCCAGCAGCCACAGGGGGCTCACAGATACGCAGTATTTT
CASSHRGLTDTQYF
>TRBD1|TRBJ1-1|TRBV28|few
TGTGCCAGCAGCGAGGACAGGGTTCGTCTGGAAGCTTTCTTT
CASSEDRVRLEAFF
>.|TRBJ1-6|TRBV11-2|.
TGTGCCAGCAGCCCCCAGCACTTACCCCTCCACTTT
CASSPQHLPLHF
>TRBD1|TRBJ2-7|TRBV12-3/TRBV12-4|many
TGTGCCAGCAGCGAGGGACAGGGGATGTTATTCGAGCAGTACTTC
CASSEGQGMLFEQYF
>TRBD1|TRBJ1-1|TRBV6-2/TRBV6-3|.
TGTGCCAGCAGCCCCATGATGGACAGGGGAGGCACTGAAGCTTTCTTT
CASSPMMDRGGTEAFF
>.|TRBJ2-2|TRBV2|many
TGTGCCAGCACAAGGGAGAACACCGGGGAGCTGTTTTTT
CASTRENTGELFF
>TRBD2|TRBJ2-1|TRBV2|many
TGTGCCGGGGAGACTAGCGGGATTGGTGAGCAGTTCTTC
CAGETSGIGEQFF
>TRBD1|TRBJ2-1|TRBV2|.
TGTGCCACAAGTTCAGGGGGCAAAGGTGTTATAGGCAATGAGCAGTTCTTC
CATSSGGKGVIGNEQFF
>.|TRBJ2-5|TRBV28|.
TGTGCCAGCAGTTGGGTCGGGGGGACCCAGTACTTC
CASSWVGGTQYF
>.|TRBJ2-4|TRBV2|.
TGTGCCAGCATCGGCGGGTCTCTAGCCAAAAACATTCAGTACTTC
CASIGGSLAKNIQYF